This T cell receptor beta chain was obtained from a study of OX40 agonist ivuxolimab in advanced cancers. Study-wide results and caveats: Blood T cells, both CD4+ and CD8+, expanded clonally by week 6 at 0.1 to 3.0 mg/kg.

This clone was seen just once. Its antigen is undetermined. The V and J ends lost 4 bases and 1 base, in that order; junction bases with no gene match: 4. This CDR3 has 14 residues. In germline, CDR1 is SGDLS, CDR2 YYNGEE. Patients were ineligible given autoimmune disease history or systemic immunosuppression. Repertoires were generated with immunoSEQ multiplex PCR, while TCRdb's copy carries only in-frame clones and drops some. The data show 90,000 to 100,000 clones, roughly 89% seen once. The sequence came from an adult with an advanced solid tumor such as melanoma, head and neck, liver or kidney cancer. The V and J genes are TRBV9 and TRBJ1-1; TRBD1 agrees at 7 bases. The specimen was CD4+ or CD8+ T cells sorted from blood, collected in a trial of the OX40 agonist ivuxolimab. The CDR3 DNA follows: TGTGCCAGCAGCACCGGGACAGCGAACACTGAAGCTTTCTTT. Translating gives CASSTGTANTEAFF.